This entry lists 8 T cell receptor beta chains sequenced from one sample in a study of T cell changes during pregnancy in multiple sclerosis (dated by TCRdb to about 2019). Libraries were constructed by the immunoSEQ multiplex PCR assay. In TCRdb, the immuneACCESS table is reduced to in-frame sequences with V and J assigned. These tables do not hold every clone; where another copy was compared, an unresolved V gene accounts for under half, and the others remain unexplained. Present in this sample are tens of thousands of clones, almost 95% of which were seen just once. Together, the top ten hold 2% to 2.5% of the sample. This sample comprised peripheral blood, obtained after pregnancy. The receptors derive from a female donor with multiple sclerosis, enrolled in a pregnancy study.

The J gene is TRBJ2-7, the V gene TRBV18; TRBD1 agrees at 9 bases. In germline, CDR1 is KGHSH, CDR2 LQKENI. V was clipped by 3 bases and J by 1 base; unmatched bases: 4. CDR3 length: 15 amino acids. CDR3 sequence: CASSPVDRGSYEQYF. The CDR3 nucleotides read TGTGCCAGCTCACCGGTCGACAGGGGGTCCTACGAGCAGTACTTC.

This rearrangement joins TRBV6-6 to TRBJ1-2, with 7 bases that match TRBD1. V gave up 7 bases and J gave up 4 bases; unmatched junction bases: 9. The CDR3 extends over 14 amino acids. Germline values: CDR1 MNHNY, CDR2 SVGAGI (reference sequence). The CDR3 bases are TGTGCCAGCACCGATTTCACAGGGGCCTATGGCTACACCTTC. Its protein is CASTDFTGAYGYTF.

The chain uses TRBV7-9 and TRBJ2-3; 9 bases fit TRBD2. Trimming cost V 2 bases and J 13 bases; bases outside gene matches: 4. Germline V lookup: CDR1 SEHNR, CDR2 FQNEAQ (reference sequence). This CDR3 is 12 amino acids long. The CDR3 region is CASSLRRGGEYF. In nucleotides, the CDR3 is TGTGCCAGCAGCTTAAGGCGGGGGGGCGAGTATTTT. The variable domain in full, with the rest retrieved from reference TRBV7-9 and TRBJ2-3, is DTGVSQNPRHKITKRGQNVTFRCDPISEHNRLYWYRQTLGQGPEFLTYFQNEAQLEKSRLLSDRFSAERPKGSFSTLEIQRTEQGDSAMYLCASSLRRGGEYFGPGTRLTVL.

This sequence joins TRBV9 and TRBJ2-7, with D unresolved. From germline, CDR1 is SGDLS and CDR2 YYNGEE. V was pared by 4 bases and J by 2 bases, with 16 bases between. This CDR3 is built from 15 residues. CDR3 sequence (DNA): TGTGCCAGCAGCCTAGAACTGGGCGCCACCTACGAGCAGTACTTC. Protein sequence: CASSLELGATYEQYF. Using reference TRBV9 and TRBJ2-7 for the parts outside the CDR3, the full variable domain is DSGVTQTPKHLITATGQRVTLRCSPRSGDLSVYWYQQSLDQGLQFLIQYYNGEERAKGNILERFSAQQFPDLHSELNLSSLELGDSALYFCASSLELGATYEQYFGPGTRLTVT.

The chain recombines TRBV7-2 with TRBJ2-5; a weak D match, TRBD2 (6 bases). CDR3 length: 15 amino acids. From germline, CDR1 is SGHTA and CDR2 FQGNSA. Trimming removed 5 bases at V and 4 bases at J, with 17 bases between. The CDR3 sequence: CASSPLSAGRETQYF. The CDR3 region has the DNA TGTGCCAGCAGCCCCCTTTCGGCGGGGAGAGAGACCCAGTACTTC.

The chain employs TRBV5-8 and TRBJ2-5; 7 nucleotides line up with TRBD2. The CDR3 is 15 residues long. Germline V gives CDR1 SGHTS, CDR2 YDEGEE. After removal of 5 bases from V and 0 bases from J, the junction contained 7 bases not matched to a gene. The CDR3 loop is CASSSSGTYQETQYF. DNA of the CDR3: TGTGCCAGCAGTTCCAGCGGGACTTACCAAGAGACCCAGTACTTC.

This clone was counted a few times. DNA of the CDR3: TGCGCCAGCAGCCTTACAGGGGAAGATCAGCCCCAGCATTTT. Its protein is CASSLTGEDQPQHF. The rearrangement joins TRBV5-1 to TRBJ1-5, with 7 bases lining up with TRBD1. The CDR3 loop spans 14 amino acids. Germline loops: CDR1 SGHRS, CDR2 YFSETQ. J gave up 5 bases and V 4 bases, and 6 bases lay outside the gene matches.

This rearrangement joins TRBV6-1 to TRBJ1-5; possible D gene TRBD1, 6 bases. The CDR3 is 15 residues long. V was clipped by 8 bases and J by 2 bases, with 16 bases between them. CDR1 is MNHNS, CDR2 SASEGT, per germline. The CDR3 reads CASRTNRDGNQPQHF. In DNA, the CDR3 is TGTGCCAGCCGAACGAACAGGGACGGCAATCAGCCCCAGCATTTT.